This TCR beta chain was observed in a study of patients and donors after allogeneic stem cell transplantation. Using its own MiXCR run on the RT-PCR reads, TCRdb lists one record per CDR3 protein. The data show roughly 180,000 distinct CDR3 sequences, less than 45% seen once. This CDR3 region has 15 residues. Germline CDR1 reads LGHDT; CDR2 reads YNNKEL (reference sequence). With V trimmed by 3 bases and J by 4 bases, 7 bases remained unmatched. The receptor was isolated from a human donor who was either an allogeneic HSCT recipient or a stem cell or donor lymphocyte infusion donor (not recorded which). It is not recorded whose cells these are; they may come from a transplant donor. The sample was blood, either unsorted or a sorted T cell fraction (not recorded which). The chain uses TRBV3-1 and TRBJ2-5; 8 bases are shared with TRBD2. CDR3 loop: CASSHPGGGLETQYF. CDR3 sequence (DNA): TGTGCCAGCAGCCATCCGGGAGGGGGGTTAGAGACCCAGTACTTC.